The text below deals with one T cell receptor (beta chain). This sample is drawn from a study of blood T cell repertoires in COVID-19. The CDR3 is 10 residues long. Trimming removed 6 bases from V and 6 bases from J, with 6 bases in between. Looked up from germline, CDR1 is GTSNPN and CDR2 is SVGIG (reference sequence). This table comes from immunoSEQ multiplex PCR, and its TCRdb copy is limited to in-frame clones, with some not included. The sample yields about 220,000 clones, roughly 80% seen once. This clonotype was sampled from a woman aged 70 to 79 with acute or convalescent COVID-19. Sequencing was done on a sample of peripheral blood. The chain is built from TRBV30 and TRBJ2-1; D is undetermined. The CDR3 DNA reads TGTGCCTGCAATAGCAATGAGCAGTTCTTC. Translated, it gives CACNSNEQFF.